This TCR beta chain was recorded in a study of blood T cell repertoires in COVID-19. Assay used: immunoSEQ multiplex PCR; TCRdb lists only in-frame clones, some missing. Counted here are more than 130,000 clones, around nine tenths occurring once; the ten biggest clones make up 3.5% to 5.5%. The CDR3 runs to 16 residues. Germline CDR1 and CDR2: SGHRS and YFSETQ. Trimming left V 4 bases short and J 2 bases short, with 18 bases between. V is TRBV5-1 and J is TRBJ1-2, with D possibly matching TRBD1 (6 bases). This sequence was found in a woman aged 40 to 50 with acute or convalescent COVID-19. The sequencing input was peripheral blood. The chain's CDR3 is CASSRGPEQGNYGYTF. Here the CDR3 DNA reads TGCGCCAGCAGCCGTGGCCCAGAGCAGGGGAACTATGGCTACACCTTC.